A single sample gave rise to the 8 T cell receptor beta chains below, sequenced in a study of radiation and T cells in renal cell carcinoma. Described time point: blood 4 weeks post-SBRT, at nephrectomy. The treatment: 15 Gy SBRT to primary tumor, nephrectomy 4 weeks later. The protocol was immunoSEQ multiplex PCR, while the TCRdb copy is restricted to in-frame clones and leaves out a portion. The sample includes more than 60,000 clones, approximately 82% seen only once; the top ten take 2.4%. The source material was blood, sampled from a patient whose treatment included radiotherapy and nephrectomy. The receptors stem from a woman between 55 and 75 years old with renal cell carcinoma.

The chain is built from TRBV9 and TRBJ1-4; D might be TRBD1 (5 bases). There are 14 residues in the CDR3. V was trimmed by 3 bases and J by 8 bases, leaving 14 bases between them. The germline CDR1 and CDR2 sequences are SGDLS and YYNGEE. CDR3 loop: CASSARAMGEKLFF. In DNA, the CDR3 is TGTGCCAGCAGCGCCAGGGCCATGGGAGAAAAACTGTTTTTT.

The chain couples TRBV11-2 to TRBJ2-6, with D uncertain. Trimming removed 1 base from V and 2 bases from J, with 6 bases in between. The length of the CDR3 is 15 residues. Germline CDR1 reads SGHAT; CDR2 reads FQNNGV. The CDR3 spells CASSLAGPGANVLTF. CDR3 coding DNA: TGTGCCAGCAGCTTAGCCGGGCCTGGGGCCAACGTCCTGACTTTC.

In this sample, this clone turned up once. This chain connects TRBV18 to TRBJ2-3, with a possible D match to TRBD2 (6 bases). The CDR3 is made up of 16 amino acids. In germline, CDR1 is KGHSH, CDR2 LQKENI. V lost 5 bases and J 2 bases, leaving 17 bases between the germline ends. CDR3 DNA sequence: TGTGCCAGCTCATCCATCCGTGGGGGGACCACAGATACGCAGTATTTT. Amino acids: CASSSIRGGTTDTQYF. The whole variable domain, remainder taken from reference TRBV18 and TRBJ2-3, is NAGVMQNPRHLVRRRGQEARLRCSPMKGHSHVYWYRQLPEEGLKFMVYLQKENIIDESGMPKERFSAEFPKEGPSILRIQQVVRGDSAAYFCASSSIRGGTTDTQYFGPGTRLTVL.

The chain links TRBV10-2 to TRBJ1-6; tentative D call: TRBD1 (5 bases). V was shortened by 4 bases and J by 5 bases, with 9 bases between the two germline ends. Germline V gene data show CDR1 as WSHSY and CDR2 as SAAADI. The CDR3 covers 14 residues. The CDR3 loop is CASSAGTDNSPLHF. CDR3 coding DNA: TGCGCCAGCAGTGCCGGGACGGATAATTCACCCCTCCACTTT.

The chain employs TRBV28 and TRBJ2-7, with TRBD1 matching over 8 bases. The CDR3 totals 15 residues. Trimming at V came to 3 bases and at J to 4 bases, leaving 8 bases not matched to a gene. Germline assignment: CDR1 MDHEN and CDR2 SYDVKM. CDR3 coding DNA: TGTGCCAGCAGTTTGACCCCCGGGACAGGTTACGAGCAGTACTTC. Translated: CASSLTPGTGYEQYF.

The sample holds one count of this clone. The chain joins TRBV28 to TRBJ1-1, with D possibly TRBD1 on 5 matching bases. Germline CDR1 is MDHEN and CDR2 is SYDVKM. The CDR3 sequence is 15 residues long. V lost 4 bases, J lost 4 bases, and 16 bases lay in between. CDR3 sequence reads: CASSSSLGRATEAFF. As DNA, the CDR3 is TGTGCCAGCAGTTCCTCCTTGGGCAGGGCCACTGAAGCTTTCTTT.

The chain recombines TRBV6-5 with TRBJ2-7; 7 bases align to TRBD1. The CDR3 sequence is 14 residues long. Germline V gene lookup returns CDR1 MNHEY and CDR2 SVGAGI. With V trimmed by 2 bases and J by 2 bases, 3 bases remained unmatched. CDR3 nucleotide sequence: TGTGCCAGCAGTTACGACAGGGTAACCTACGAGCAGTACTTC. Its translation is CASSYDRVTYEQYF.

Regarding this clone: The germline gene is not matched at one end of the junction; a read error may be the cause. This chain links TRBV4-1 with TRBJ1-5, with D perhaps matching TRBD1 (5 bases). Germline-derived CDR1 and CDR2 are MGHRA and YSYEKL. The length of the CDR3 is 14 residues. The CDR3 bases are TGCGCCAGCAGTCGGGACGGCAGCAATCAGCCCCGGCATTTT. It codes for CASSRDGSNQPRHF.